This T cell receptor beta chain was found in a study of T cells in narcolepsy (dated by TCRdb to between 2018 and 2020). Study-wide context: Healthy control donors were enrolled in the study alongside patients who had narcolepsy type 1 or type 2 (NT1, NT2). The study sought autoreactive T cells targeting hypocretin neuron self-antigens (hypocretin, TRIB2) in narcolepsy patients, using TCR Vbeta sequencing to track clonotypes in blood and CSF.

V is pared back by 5 bases and J by 8 bases, with 15 bases lying between the germline termini. Inclusive of the bounding cysteine and phenylalanine, the CDR3 is 13 residues long. The sequence is cut down to CDR3 DNA, 39 bases in frame from base 1. From a lookup of the germline V gene, CDR1 and CDR2 are MNHEY and SVGAGI. For TCR Vbeta sequencing, memory CD4+ T cells were sorted ex vivo from the peripheral blood of narcolepsy patients and healthy controls. To note about this clone: The antigen this receptor binds is unknown. Nothing much larger sits one base from this clone, and base qualities are not available.

What the authors observed across the whole study: Certain blood memory CD4+ repertoires from patients and controls had no sequences that matched autoreactive T cell clones. Plots comparing CSF and blood CD4+ T cell clonotypes from the same patient highlighted HCRT-specific and TRIB2-specific autoreactive clonotypes. Autoreactive clonotypes were reported to be detected serially in the blood of the same patients and of different patients, but not in the blood of healthy controls. Numbers of sequenced blood memory CD4+ clonotypes were comparable, with averages of approximately 40,000 in patients and more than 30,000 in controls.

The library was built by means of the immunoSEQ multiplex PCR assay. In its TCRdb copy, this immuneACCESS table keeps in-frame sequences only and misses some clones. Where compared with another copy, unresolved V genes explain less than half of these, and the others have no known cause. For this sample there are about 30,000 clones; roughly 80% appear just once. Together, the top ten hold about 1.2% of the sample. The source of this sequence is a human donor with narcolepsy. The sample was CD45RA- memory CD4+ T cells from PBMCs. The meaning of the sample's cell subset or site label: memory T cells sorted ex vivo from peripheral blood. The chain links TRBV6-5 with TRBJ1-2; the best D guess is TRBD1, with 6 bases matching. The DNA sequence is TGTGCCAGCAGTGGGCTCAGGGGTGAAGGCTACACCTTC. Its translation reads: CASSGLRGEGYTF.